This T cell receptor (beta chain) was profiled in a study of regulatory T cells in long-lasting Graves disease. Study background: Disease was considered persistent Graves' disease after over 5 years of antithyroid drugs (with positive TSH receptor antibodies). Overall study findings and caveats: Repertoires from persistent disease leaned toward TRBV28, TRBJ1-2 and TRBJ2-5. A reduction in accuracy may have resulted from the small sample size.

V lost 5 bases, J lost 7 bases, and 11 bases lay in between. The CDR3 consists of 12 residues. Germline loops: CDR1 MDHEN, CDR2 SYDVKM. This clonotype has a count of ten or more. Its cognate antigen is unknown. Both iRepertoire HTBI primers and Arm-PCR of CDR3 regions were used to build the TCR beta libraries. TCRdb called the multiplex PCR reads again in MiXCR, with one record for every CDR3 protein. The sample has about 660,000 distinct CDR3 sequences; approximately 31% are singletons. Time point: persistent/refractory GD, antithyroid drugs over 5 years with positive TRAb. Making the TCR library involved RNA that had been extracted from PBMCs.

The chain employs TRBV28 and TRBJ1-2; no reliable D call. The sequence was obtained from a female donor with Graves disease. The sample here was peripheral blood mononuclear cells (PBMCs), taken when the disease was refractory, from a patient treated with antithyroid drugs. The CDR3 bases are TGTGCCAGCAGTCCCGAGTTTAGTGGCTACACCTTC. Protein product: CASSPEFSGYTF.